Each of the 5 T cell receptor beta chains below was sequenced from the same sample in a study of blood T cell repertoires in COVID-19. The table came from immunoSEQ multiplex PCR; TCRdb's copy has only in-frame clones and leaves some out. The table lists about 12,000 clones, 73% of them singletons. The sample consisted of peripheral blood. The receptor set was obtained from a human donor in a cohort sampled during active COVID-19.

The V gene is TRBV4-1, the J gene TRBJ1-2; D ambiguous. The CDR3 is 15 amino acids. Trimming removed 2 bases at V and 10 bases at J, with 20 bases between. CDR1 is MGHRA and CDR2 is YSYEKL in the germline V gene. The CDR3 sequence: CASSQSVRHFRDYTF. As DNA, the CDR3 is TGCGCCAGCAGCCAATCAGTGCGACACTTTAGAGACTACACCTTC.

This chain joins TRBV4-3 and TRBJ2-1; TRBD1 might be the D (5 bases). The CDR3 totals 15 residues. The V end was cut by 1 base, the J end by 2 bases, with 9 bases between. Per the germline V gene, CDR1 is LGHNA and CDR2 is YSLEER. The chain's CDR3 is CASSQGGSPYNEQFF. CDR3 bases: TGCGCCAGCAGCCAAGGGGGCAGTCCCTACAATGAGCAGTTCTTC.

Only one count was recorded for this clone. J is TRBJ2-2 and V is TRBV5-6; TRBD1 agrees at 8 bases. Germline V CDR1 and CDR2: SGHDT, YYEEEE. With V trimmed by 4 bases and J by 4 bases, 6 bases remained unmatched. The CDR3 consists of 15 residues. CDR3 sequence: CASSPGTGLTGELFF. DNA for the CDR3: TGTGCCAGCAGCCCCGGGACAGGACTCACCGGGGAGCTGTTTTTT.

This clone was detected only once. The V call is TRBV7-6, the J call TRBJ2-2, with TRBD1 identical over 10 bases. The CDR3 spans 16 residues. Germline CDR1 is SGHVS and CDR2 is FNYEAQ. V was clipped by 1 base and J by 5 bases; unmatched bases: 4. In DNA, the CDR3 is TGTGCCAGCAGCTTAGAAGGGACAGGGGAAACCGGGGAGCTGTTTTTT. This encodes CASSLEGTGETGELFF.

The genes are TRBV28 and TRBJ2-7, with D possibly being TRBD1 (5 bases). The V end was cut by 6 bases, the J end by 3 bases, with 15 bases between. Germline values: CDR1 MDHEN, CDR2 SYDVKM. The CDR3 spans 14 residues. Written as DNA, the CDR3 is TGTGCCAGCAGGGTCCTGGACGGACACTACGAGCAGTACTTC. Translating gives CASRVLDGHYEQYF.